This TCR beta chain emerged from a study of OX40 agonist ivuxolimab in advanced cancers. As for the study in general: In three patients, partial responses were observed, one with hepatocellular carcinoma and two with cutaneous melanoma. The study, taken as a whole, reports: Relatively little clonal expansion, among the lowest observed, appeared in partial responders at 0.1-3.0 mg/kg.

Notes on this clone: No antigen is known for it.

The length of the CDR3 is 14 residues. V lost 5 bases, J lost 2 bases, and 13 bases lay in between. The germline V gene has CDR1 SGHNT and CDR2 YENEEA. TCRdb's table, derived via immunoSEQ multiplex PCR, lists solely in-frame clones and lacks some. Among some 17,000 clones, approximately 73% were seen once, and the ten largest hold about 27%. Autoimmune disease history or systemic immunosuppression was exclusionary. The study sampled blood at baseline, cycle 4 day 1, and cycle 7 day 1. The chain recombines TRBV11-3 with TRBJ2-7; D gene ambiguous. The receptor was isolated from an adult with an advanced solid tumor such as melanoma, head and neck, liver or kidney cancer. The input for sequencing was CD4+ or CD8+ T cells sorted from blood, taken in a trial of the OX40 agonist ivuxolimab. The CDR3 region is CASSVSRSAYEQYF. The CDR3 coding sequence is TGTGCCAGCAGCGTGTCGCGGAGTGCCTACGAGCAGTACTTC. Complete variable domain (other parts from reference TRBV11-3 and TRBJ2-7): EAGVVQSPRYKIIEKKQPVAFWCNPISGHNTLYWYLQNLGQGPELLIRYENEEAVDDSQLPKDRFSAERLKGVDSTLKIQPAELGDSAVYLCASSVSRSAYEQYFGPGTRLTVT.